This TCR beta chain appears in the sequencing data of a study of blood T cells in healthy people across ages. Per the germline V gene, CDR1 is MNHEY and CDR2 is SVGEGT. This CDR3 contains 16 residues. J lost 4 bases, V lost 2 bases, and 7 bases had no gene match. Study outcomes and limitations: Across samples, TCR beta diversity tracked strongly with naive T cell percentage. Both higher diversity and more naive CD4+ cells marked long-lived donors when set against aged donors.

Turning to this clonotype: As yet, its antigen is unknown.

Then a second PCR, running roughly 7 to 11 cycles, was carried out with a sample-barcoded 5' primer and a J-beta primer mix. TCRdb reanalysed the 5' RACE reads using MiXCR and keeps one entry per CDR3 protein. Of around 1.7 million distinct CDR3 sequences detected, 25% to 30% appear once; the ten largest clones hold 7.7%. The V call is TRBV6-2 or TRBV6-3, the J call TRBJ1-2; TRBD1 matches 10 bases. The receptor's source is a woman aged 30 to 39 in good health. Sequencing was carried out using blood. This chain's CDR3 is CASSYGTGAPGYGYTF. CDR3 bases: TGTGCCAGCAGTTACGGGACAGGGGCTCCAGGCTATGGCTACACCTTC.